The T cell receptor (beta chain) described here comes from a study of blood T cell repertoires in COVID-19. The repertoire was sequenced with immunoSEQ multiplex PCR; TCRdb's copy has only in-frame clones and lacks some. This sample has 75,000 to 85,000 clones, with approximately 88% found just once. CDR1 and CDR2 (germline): SGHRS, YFSETQ. The CDR3 length is 15 residues. Deletions cut 0 bases from V and 1 base from J, with 10 bases between. This chain uses TRBV5-1 with TRBJ2-5; TRBD2 might be the D (6 bases). The sample comprised peripheral blood. The clonotype comes from a human donor in a cohort sampled during active COVID-19. The CDR3 is CASSLGGVSQETQYF. The CDR3 region has the DNA TGCGCCAGCAGCTTGGGGGGGGTATCCCAAGAGACCCAGTACTTC. The variable domain in full, with the rest retrieved from reference TRBV5-1 and TRBJ2-5, is KAGVTQTPRYLIKTRGQQVTLSCSPISGHRSVSWYQQTPGQGLQFLFEYFSETQRNKGNFPGRFSGRQFSNSRSEMNVSTLELGDSALYLCASSLGGVSQETQYFGPGTRLLVL.